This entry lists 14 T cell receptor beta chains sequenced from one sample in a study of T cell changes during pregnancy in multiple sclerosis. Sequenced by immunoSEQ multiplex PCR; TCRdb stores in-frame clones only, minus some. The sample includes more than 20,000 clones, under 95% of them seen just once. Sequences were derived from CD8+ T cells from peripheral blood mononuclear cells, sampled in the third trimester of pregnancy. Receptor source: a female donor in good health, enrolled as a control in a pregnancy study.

The CDR3 loop is CASSPSVFRVQFF. In DNA, the CDR3 is TGTGCCAGCAGCCCTTCGGTCTTTCGAGTGCAGTTCTTC. The chain couples TRBV7-3 to TRBJ2-1; no reliable D call. The CDR3 covers 13 residues. V was clipped by 5 bases and J by 12 bases, with 17 bases between them. In germline, CDR1 is SGHTA, CDR2 FQGTGA.

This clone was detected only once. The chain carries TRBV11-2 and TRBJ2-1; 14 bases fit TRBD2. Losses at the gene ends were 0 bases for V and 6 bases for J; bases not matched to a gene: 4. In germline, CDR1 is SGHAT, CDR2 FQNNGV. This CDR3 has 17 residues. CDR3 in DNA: TGTGCCAGCAGCTTAGAGGGACTAGCGGGAGAATCCAATGAGCAGTTCTTC. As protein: CASSLEGLAGESNEQFF.

CDR3 sequence (DNA): TGTGCCAGCAGGTTACGGACTAGCGGGAGTAATGAGCAGTTCTTC. Protein: CASRLRTSGSNEQFF. The chain is built from TRBV9 and TRBJ2-1, with 13 bases lining up with TRBD2. The CDR3 has 15 amino acids. Germline V gives CDR1 SGDLS, CDR2 YYNGEE. Trimming at V came to 5 bases and at J to 7 bases, leaving 6 bases not matched to a gene.

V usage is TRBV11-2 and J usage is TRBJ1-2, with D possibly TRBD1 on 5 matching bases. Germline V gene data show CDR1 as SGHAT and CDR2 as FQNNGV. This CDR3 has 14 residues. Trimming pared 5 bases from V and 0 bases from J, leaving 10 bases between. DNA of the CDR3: TGTGCCAGCAGCCATCAGGGATCTAACTATGGCTACACCTTC. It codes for CASSHQGSNYGYTF.

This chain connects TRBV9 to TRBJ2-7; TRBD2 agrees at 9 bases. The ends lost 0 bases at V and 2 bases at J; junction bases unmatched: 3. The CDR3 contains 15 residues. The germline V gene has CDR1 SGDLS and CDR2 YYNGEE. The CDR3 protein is CASSVASGGPYEQYF. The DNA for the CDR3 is TGTGCCAGCAGCGTAGCCAGCGGGGGGCCCTACGAGCAGTACTTC.

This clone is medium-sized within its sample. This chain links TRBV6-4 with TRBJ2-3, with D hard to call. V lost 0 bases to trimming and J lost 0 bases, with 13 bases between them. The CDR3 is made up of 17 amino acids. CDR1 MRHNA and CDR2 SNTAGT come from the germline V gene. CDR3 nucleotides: TGTGCCAGCAGTGACTCCAGTCTTGGAGAAAGCACAGATACGCAGTATTTT. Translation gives CASSDSSLGESTDTQYF.

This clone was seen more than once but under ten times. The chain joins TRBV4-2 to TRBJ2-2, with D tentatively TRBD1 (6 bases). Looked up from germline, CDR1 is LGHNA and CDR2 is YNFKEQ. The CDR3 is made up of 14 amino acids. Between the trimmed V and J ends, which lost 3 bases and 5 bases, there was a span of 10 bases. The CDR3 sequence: CASSQETGTGELFF. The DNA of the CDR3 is TGTGCCAGCAGCCAGGAAACAGGGACCGGGGAGCTGTTTTTT.

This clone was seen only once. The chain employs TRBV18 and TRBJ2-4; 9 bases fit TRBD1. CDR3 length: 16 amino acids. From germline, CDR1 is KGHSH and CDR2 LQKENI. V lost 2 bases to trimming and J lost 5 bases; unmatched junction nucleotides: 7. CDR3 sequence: CASSPWGQGIENIQYF. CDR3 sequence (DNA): TGTGCCAGCTCACCATGGGGACAGGGTATAGAAAACATTCAGTACTTC. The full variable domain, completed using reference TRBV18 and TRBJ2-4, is NAGVMQNPRHLVRRRGQEARLRCSPMKGHSHVYWYRQLPEEGLKFMVYLQKENIIDESGMPKERFSAEFPKEGPSILRIQQVVRGDSAAYFCASSPWGQGIENIQYFGAGTRLSVL.

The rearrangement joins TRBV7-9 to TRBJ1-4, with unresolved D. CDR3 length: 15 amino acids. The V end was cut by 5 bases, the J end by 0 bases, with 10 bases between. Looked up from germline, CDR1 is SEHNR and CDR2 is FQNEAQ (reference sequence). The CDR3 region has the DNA TGTGCCAGCAGCCCTCCAGGCGCAACTAATGAAAAACTGTTTTTT. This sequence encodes CASSPPGATNEKLFF.

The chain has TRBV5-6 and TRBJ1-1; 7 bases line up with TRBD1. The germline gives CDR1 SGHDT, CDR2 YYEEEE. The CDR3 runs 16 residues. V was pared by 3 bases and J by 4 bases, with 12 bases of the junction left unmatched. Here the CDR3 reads CASSSIQTGSGTEAFF. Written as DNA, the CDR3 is TGTGCCAGCAGCTCAATTCAGACAGGGTCTGGCACTGAAGCTTTCTTT.

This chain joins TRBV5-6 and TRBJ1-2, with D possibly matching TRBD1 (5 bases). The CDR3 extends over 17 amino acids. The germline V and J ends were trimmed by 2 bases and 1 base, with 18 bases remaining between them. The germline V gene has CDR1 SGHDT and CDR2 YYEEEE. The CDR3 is CASSLRTEDIFNYGYTF. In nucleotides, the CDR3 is TGTGCCAGCAGCTTACGGACCGAGGACATCTTTAACTATGGCTACACCTTC. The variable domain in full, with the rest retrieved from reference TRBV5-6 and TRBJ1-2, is DAGVTQSPTHLIKTRGQQVTLRCSPKSGHDTVSWYQQALGQGPQFIFQYYEEEERQRGNFPDRFSGHQFPNYSSELNVNALLLGDSALYLCASSLRTEDIFNYGYTFGSGTRLTVV.

As DNA, the CDR3 is TGTGCCAGCAGCCCTCGGCGGGGTACAGATACGCAGTATTTT. This gives the protein CASSPRRGTDTQYF. The chain uses TRBV7-6 and TRBJ2-3; possible D gene TRBD2, 6 bases. V was shortened by 5 bases and J by 3 bases, with 12 bases between the two germline ends. The CDR3 length is 14 residues. Germline assignment: CDR1 SGHVS and CDR2 FNYEAQ.

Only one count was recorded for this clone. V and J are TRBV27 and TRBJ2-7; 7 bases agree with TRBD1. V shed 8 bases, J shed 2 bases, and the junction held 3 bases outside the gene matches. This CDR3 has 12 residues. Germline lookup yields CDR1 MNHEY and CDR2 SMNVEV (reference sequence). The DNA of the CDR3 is TGTGCCAGCGGGGACAGCCCCTACGAGCAGTACTTC. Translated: CASGDSPYEQYF.

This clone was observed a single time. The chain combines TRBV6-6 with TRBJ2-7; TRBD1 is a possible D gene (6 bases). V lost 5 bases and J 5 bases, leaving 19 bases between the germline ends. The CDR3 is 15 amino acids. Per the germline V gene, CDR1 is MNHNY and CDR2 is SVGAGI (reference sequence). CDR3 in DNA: TGTGCCAGCAGTCAGTCAGGGGTGGTTGAGGACGAGCAGTACTTC. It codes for CASSQSGVVEDEQYF.